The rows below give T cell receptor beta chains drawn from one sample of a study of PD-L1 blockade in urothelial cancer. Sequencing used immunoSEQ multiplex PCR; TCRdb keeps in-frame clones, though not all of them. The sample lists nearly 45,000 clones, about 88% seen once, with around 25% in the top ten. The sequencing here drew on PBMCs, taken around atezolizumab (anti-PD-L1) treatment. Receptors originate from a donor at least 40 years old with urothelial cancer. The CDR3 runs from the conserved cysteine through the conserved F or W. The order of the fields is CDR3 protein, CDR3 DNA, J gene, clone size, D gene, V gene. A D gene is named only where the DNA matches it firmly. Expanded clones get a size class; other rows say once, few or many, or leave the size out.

CDR3: CASSLNRKWDTEAFF
DNA: TGTGCCAGCAGTCTCAACAGGAAATGGGACACTGAAGCTTTCTTT
J: TRBJ1-1
size: NA
D: NA
V: TRBV27

CDR3: CASSPSGPQGFF
DNA: TGTGCCAGCAGCCCTAGCGGGCCCCAGGGGTTCTTC
J: TRBJ2-1
size: NA
D: TRBD2
V: TRBV7-9

CDR3: CASSFRDRGSYEQYF
DNA: TGTGCCAGCAGCTTTCGGGACAGGGGATCCTACGAGCAGTACTTC
J: TRBJ2-7
size: NA
D: TRBD1
V: TRBV7-9

CDR3: CASSLDRTSRGWGKTQYF
DNA: TGCGCCAGCAGCTTAGACCGGACTAGCCGGGGGTGGGGAAAGACCCAGTACTTC
J: TRBJ2-5
size: NA
D: TRBD2
V: TRBV5-1

CDR3: CASTTGQGWGEAFF
DNA: TGTGCCAGCACCACGGGACAGGGGTGGGGTGAAGCTTTCTTT
J: TRBJ1-1
size: NA
D: TRBD1
V: TRBV27

CDR3: CANRAGSTDTQYF
DNA: TGTGCCAATCGGGCAGGGAGCACAGATACGCAGTATTTT
J: TRBJ2-3
size: NA
D: NA
V: TRBV2

CDR3: CAISEPGTGTYEQYF
DNA: TGTGCCATCAGTGAGCCCGGGACAGGGACCTACGAGCAGTACTTC
J: TRBJ2-7
size: once
D: TRBD1
V: TRBV10-3

CDR3: CASSRGGETEAFF
DNA: TGTGCCAGTAGTAGGGGGGGGGAAACTGAAGCTTTCTTT
J: TRBJ1-1
size: NA
D: NA
V: TRBV19

CDR3: CASSLSGILEAFF
DNA: TGTGCCAGCAGCTTAAGCGGGATACTGGAAGCTTTCTTT
J: TRBJ1-1
size: NA
D: NA
V: TRBV7-6

CDR3: CASSMGRPTDTKNIQYF
DNA: TGTGCCAGTAGTATGGGCCGCCCGACCGACACGAAAAACATTCAGTACTTC
J: TRBJ2-4
size: NA
D: NA
V: TRBV19

CDR3: CASSLEGPDSSNQPQHF
DNA: TGTGCCAGCAGCTTGGAGGGCCCGGACAGTAGCAATCAGCCCCAGCATTTT
J: TRBJ1-5
size: NA
D: NA
V: TRBV5-8

CDR3: CASSPLAGGREQFF
DNA: TGTGCCAGTAGTCCCCTAGCGGGAGGACGCGAGCAGTTCTTC
J: TRBJ2-1
size: NA
D: TRBD2
V: TRBV19

CDR3: CASSGDRSYEQYF
DNA: TGTGCCAGCTCAGGGGACAGATCCTACGAGCAGTACTTC
J: TRBJ2-7
size: NA
D: TRBD1
V: TRBV18

CDR3: CASSQDPQGAGANVLTF
DNA: TGCGCCAGCAGCCAAGATCCCCAGGGGGCCGGGGCCAACGTCCTGACTTTC
J: TRBJ2-6
size: once
D: TRBD1
V: TRBV4-3

CDR3: CASSFPILAAKETQYF
DNA: TGTGCCAGCAGCTTTCCAATCCTAGCGGCAAAAGAGACCCAGTACTTC
J: TRBJ2-5
size: NA
D: TRBD2
V: TRBV5-8

CDR3: CASSPSSGRFNEQFF
DNA: TGTGCCAGTAGTCCCTCTAGCGGGAGATTCAATGAGCAGTTCTTC
J: TRBJ2-1
size: NA
D: TRBD2
V: TRBV19

CDR3: CASSQDTSTDTQYF
DNA: TGTGCCAGCAGCCAGGACACCAGCACAGATACGCAGTATTTT
J: TRBJ2-3
size: once
D: NA
V: TRBV7-3

CDR3: CASSYSGRAYEQYF
DNA: TGTGCCAGCAGCTACAGCGGGAGAGCCTACGAGCAGTACTTC
J: TRBJ2-7
size: NA
D: TRBD2
V: TRBV7-9

CDR3: CASSPPLGLEVETQYF
DNA: TGCGCCAGCAGCCCTCCTCTGGGACTAGAGGTGGAGACCCAGTACTTC
J: TRBJ2-5
size: NA
D: TRBD2
V: TRBV5-1

CDR3: CASSPTAGTGGSYEQYF
DNA: TGTGCCAGCTCACCTACGGCCGGGACAGGGGGCTCGTACGAGCAGTACTTC
J: TRBJ2-7
size: NA
D: TRBD1
V: TRBV18

CDR3: CASKGSELHNQPQHF
DNA: TGTGCCAGTAAGGGGTCGGAACTTCACAATCAGCCCCAGCATTTT
J: TRBJ1-5
size: NA
D: NA
V: TRBV19

CDR3: CASRRQGPNTGELFF
DNA: TGTGCCAGCAGGAGACAGGGCCCGAACACCGGGGAGCTGTTTTTT
J: TRBJ2-2
size: NA
D: TRBD1
V: TRBV2

CDR3: CASGGGPLNTEAFF
DNA: TGTGCCAGCGGGGGGGGCCCCTTGAACACTGAAGCTTTCTTT
J: TRBJ1-1
size: NA
D: NA
V: TRBV9

CDR3: CASSLQGLARRTGELFF
DNA: TGTGCCAGCAGCTTACAAGGGTTAGCGCGAAGGACCGGGGAGCTGTTTTTT
J: TRBJ2-2
size: NA
D: NA
V: TRBV11-2

CDR3: CASSPPAGGHNEQFF
DNA: TGTGCCAGCAGCCCCCCAGCGGGAGGACACAATGAGCAGTTCTTC
J: TRBJ2-1
size: NA
D: TRBD2
V: TRBV7-2

CDR3: CASSSRGTSGANVLTF
DNA: TGTGCCAGCAGCTCCAGGGGGACCTCTGGGGCCAACGTCCTGACTTTC
J: TRBJ2-6
size: NA
D: TRBD1
V: TRBV7-2

CDR3: CATSRGQEETQYF
DNA: TGTGCCACCAGCAGAGGGCAGGAAGAGACCCAGTACTTC
J: TRBJ2-5
size: few
D: NA
V: TRBV15

CDR3: CASSLSRPLGRGLPSGNTIYF
DNA: TGTGCCAGCAGCTTATCCCGGCCCTTGGGCAGGGGGCTCCCCTCTGGAAACACCATATATTTT
J: TRBJ1-3
size: NA
D: TRBD1
V: TRBV7-8

CDR3: CASSLRALAGVGNEQFF
DNA: TGTGCCAGCAGCTTAAGAGCCCTAGCGGGAGTAGGTAATGAGCAGTTCTTC
J: TRBJ2-1
size: NA
D: TRBD2
V: TRBV7-2

CDR3: CASSFSSLETQYF
DNA: TGTGCCAGCAGCTTTTCTTCGTTGGAGACCCAGTACTTC
J: TRBJ2-5
size: NA
D: NA
V: TRBV7-3

CDR3: CASGGTSEPHF
DNA: TGTGCCAGCGGGGGGACTTCGGAGCCCCACTTC
J: TRBJ2-7
size: NA
D: NA
V: TRBV2

CDR3: CASSPPGLAGIGELFF
DNA: TGTGCCAGCAGCCCTCCGGGACTAGCGGGTATCGGGGAGCTGTTTTTT
J: TRBJ2-2
size: NA
D: TRBD2
V: TRBV9

CDR3: CASSPTLQETQYF
DNA: TGTGCCAGTAGTCCAACTTTACAAGAGACCCAGTACTTC
J: TRBJ2-5
size: NA
D: NA
V: TRBV19

CDR3: CASSEGRGLQPQHF
DNA: TGTGCCAGCAGTGAGGGCAGGGGGTTGCAGCCCCAGCATTTT
J: TRBJ1-5
size: NA
D: TRBD1
V: TRBV6-1

CDR3: CASSVAADTQYF
DNA: TGTGCCAGCAGCGTAGCCGCAGATACGCAGTATTTT
J: TRBJ2-3
size: NA
D: NA
V: TRBV9

CDR3: CASSLPASGSRRGTQYF
DNA: TGTGCCAGCAGCTTGCCGGCTAGCGGGAGCCGCCGGGGGACCCAGTACTTC
J: TRBJ2-5
size: NA
D: TRBD2
V: TRBV11-3

CDR3: CASSLGYGENIQYF
DNA: TGTGCCAGCAGCTTAGGGTACGGAGAAAACATTCAGTACTTC
J: TRBJ2-4
size: NA
D: NA
V: TRBV13

CDR3: CASSHGTGAYNEQFF
DNA: TGTGCCAGCAGCCACGGGACAGGCGCCTACAATGAGCAGTTCTTC
J: TRBJ2-1
size: few
D: TRBD1
V: TRBV5-5

CDR3: CASSKGQAGTYGYTF
DNA: TGTGCCAGCAGCAAGGGACAGGCCGGCACCTATGGCTACACCTTC
J: TRBJ1-2
size: NA
D: TRBD1
V: TRBV7-2

CDR3: CASSPGGGGYEQYF
DNA: TGTGCCAGCAGCCCCGGGGGGGGCGGCTACGAGCAGTACTTC
J: TRBJ2-7
size: NA
D: TRBD2
V: TRBV5-4

CDR3: CASSLAGCTDTQYF
DNA: TGTGCCAGCAGTTTAGCGGGATGCACAGATACGCAGTATTTT
J: TRBJ2-3
size: NA
D: NA
V: TRBV28

CDR3: CASSLQGADTQYF
DNA: TGTGCCAGCAGCCTCCAGGGGGCAGATACGCAGTATTTT
J: TRBJ2-3
size: NA
D: TRBD1
V: TRBV27

CDR3: CASSLRGSGRSYEQYF
DNA: TGTGCCAGCAGCTTACGGGGGAGCGGGAGATCCTACGAGCAGTACTTC
J: TRBJ2-7
size: NA
D: TRBD2
V: TRBV11-2

CDR3: CASSFGSGVNTGELFF
DNA: TGTGCCAGCAGCTTCGGGTCAGGGGTGAACACCGGGGAGCTGTTTTTT
J: TRBJ2-2
size: NA
D: NA
V: TRBV7-9

CDR3: CASSPEVGRNQPQHF
DNA: TGTGCCAGCAGTCCAGAGGTAGGTCGCAATCAGCCCCAGCATTTT
J: TRBJ1-5
size: NA
D: NA
V: TRBV28

CDR3: CATSPGEARELFF
DNA: TGTGCCACCAGCCCGGGGGAGGCGCGGGAGCTGTTTTTT
J: TRBJ2-2
size: NA
D: NA
V: TRBV15

CDR3: CASSVASGGTDTQYF
DNA: TGTGCCAGCAGCGTAGCTAGCGGGGGCACAGATACGCAGTATTTT
J: TRBJ2-3
size: NA
D: TRBD2
V: TRBV9

CDR3: CASNGGRNEKLFF
DNA: TGTGCCAGCAATGGTGGGAGAAATGAAAAACTGTTTTTT
J: TRBJ1-4
size: once
D: NA
V: TRBV6-6

CDR3: CASGVGTTGAETQYF
DNA: TGTGCTAGTGGTGTTGGGACAACTGGAGCGGAGACCCAGTACTTC
J: TRBJ2-5
size: NA
D: NA
V: TRBV12-5

CDR3: CASGLWAGQETQYF
DNA: TGTGCCAGCGGCCTCTGGGCTGGGCAAGAGACCCAGTACTTC
J: TRBJ2-5
size: NA
D: NA
V: TRBV7-6